Listed here are 11 T cell receptor beta chains from one sample, sequenced in a study of T cell repertoires in cytomegalovirus infection. TCRdb recomputed calls from the reads with MiXCR, one row per CDR3 protein. The sample has around 450,000 distinct CDR3 sequences, under 40% seen once. Source material: PBMCs. The source is a human donor in good health (CMV status not recorded). Some clones in this sample may be carry-over from other donors' samples.

The chain employs TRBV6-6 and TRBJ1-6; D gene unclear. Germline V gene lookup returns CDR1 MNHNY and CDR2 SVGAGI (reference sequence). The CDR3 length is 16 residues. V lost 2 bases to trimming and J lost 5 bases, with 13 bases between them. DNA for the CDR3: TGTGCCAGCAGTTACGACGGAACGGCTAATAATTCACCCCTCCACTTT. This sequence encodes CASSYDGTANNSPLHF.

This clonotype was seen a handful of times. The genes are TRBV6-2 or TRBV6-3 and TRBJ2-1, with 7 bases that match TRBD2. Trimming removed 0 bases from V and 0 bases from J; junction bases left unmatched: 2. The CDR3 is 16 amino acids. Germline V gives CDR1 MNHEY, CDR2 SVGEGT. The chain's CDR3 is CASSYSRGSSYNEQFF. CDR3 DNA sequence: TGTGCCAGCAGTTACTCGCGCGGGAGCTCCTACAATGAGCAGTTCTTC.

Written as DNA, the CDR3 is TGTGCCAGCAGCTCGCCGCTGGGTCTCTATGGCTACACCTTC. This translates into CASSSPLGLYGYTF. The chain links TRBV7-9 to TRBJ1-2; D is uncertain. The V end lost 4 bases, the J end lost 4 bases, and 13 bases lay between the germline ends. Looked up from germline, CDR1 is SEHNR and CDR2 is FQNEAQ (reference sequence). The CDR3 is 14 residues long.

The chain uses TRBV11-2 and TRBJ2-6; TRBD2 might be the D (5 bases). The germline V and J ends were trimmed by 1 base and 0 bases, with 10 bases remaining between them. Per the germline V gene, CDR1 is SGHAT and CDR2 is FQNNGV. The CDR3 contains 17 residues. The CDR3 nucleotides are TGTGCCAGCAGCTTAGGACTTACTAGCTCTGGGGCCAACGTCCTGACTTTC. Translating it yields CASSLGLTSSGANVLTF.

The V and J genes are TRBV20-1 and TRBJ1-5; D is ambiguous. V lost 1 base and J 0 bases, leaving 13 bases between the germline ends. Germline CDR1 DFQATT, CDR2 SNEGSKA (reference sequence). The CDR3 contains 16 residues. CDR3 bases: TGCAGTGCTAGAGTAGGGAAAGTCTATAGCAATCAGCCCCAGCATTTT. This codes for CSARVGKVYSNQPQHF.

This clonotype was seen repeatedly, ten times or more. V is TRBV7-2 and J is TRBJ1-3, with unresolved D. This CDR3 contains 17 residues. V was clipped by 1 base and J by 0 bases, with 13 bases between them. CDR1 is SGHTA and CDR2 is FQGNSA in the germline V gene. CDR3 sequence (DNA): TGTGCCAGCAGCTTAGAACTCAGGTGGAGCTCTGGAAACACCATATATTTT. Its translation is CASSLELRWSSGNTIYF. Complete variable domain (other parts from reference TRBV7-2 and TRBJ1-3): GAGVSQSPSNKVTEKGKDVELRCDPISGHTALYWYRQSLGQGLEFLIYFQGNSAPDKSGLPSDRFSAERTGGSVSTLTIQRTQQEDSAVYLCASSLELRWSSGNTIYFGEGSWLTVV.

This clonotype has at least ten counts. The chain recombines TRBV12-3 or TRBV12-4 with TRBJ2-1, with 7 positions matching TRBD2. The CDR3 contains 15 residues. The J segment lost 2 bases and the V segment lost 6 bases, leaving 7 bases of the junction unmatched. The CDR3, as DNA: TGTGCCAGCAGCCAAACGGGGGGACCCTACAATGAGCAGTTCTTC. Translating it yields CASSQTGGPYNEQFF.

In this sample, this clonotype turned up many times. The rearrangement joins TRBV7-3 to TRBJ1-1; D call uncertain. The V gene lost 2 bases and the J gene lost 1 base, with 5 bases spanning the gap. Germline assignment: CDR1 SGHTA and CDR2 FQGTGA. This CDR3 contains 13 residues. The CDR3 region has the DNA TGTGCCAGCAGCTTATTGGGGAACACTGAAGCTTTCTTT. It yields the protein CASSLLGNTEAFF.

A word on this clonotype: The junction departs from the called germline gene at one end, perhaps through a read error. The genes are TRBV7-2 and TRBJ1-2; no definite D call. The germline V gene has CDR1 SGHTA and CDR2 FQGNSA. This CDR3 region has 14 residues. CDR3 residues: CASILGGRSRCYTF. The CDR3 DNA sequence: TGTGCCAGCATCTTAGGAGGCCGATCGAGGTGCTACACCTTC.

This clonotype was detected a few times. The chain joins TRBV20-1 to TRBJ1-5; TRBD1 matches 7 bases. Germline values: CDR1 DFQATT, CDR2 SNEGSKA (reference sequence). This CDR3 region has 15 residues. Unmatched junction bases numbered 7, after V lost 1 base and J lost 4 bases. The CDR3 region has the DNA TGCAGTGCTAGAGGAGGCAGGGGGGATAATCAGCCCCAGCATTTT. Its protein is CSARGGRGDNQPQHF.

The sample holds many counts of this clonotype. Relative to the germline gene, one junction end is altered; a read error may explain this. This rearrangement joins TRBV15 to TRBJ2-6, with 9 bases fitting TRBD1. The CDR3 is 19 residues long. Germline assignment: CDR1 LNHNV and CDR2 YYDKDF (reference sequence). CDR3 nucleotide sequence: TGTGCCACCAGCGGAGAGACCAGGGACAGGGTTACTGGGGCCAACGTCCTGACTTTC. Residues: CATSGETRDRVTGANVLTF.